The subject of this entry is one T cell receptor beta chain. CDR3 size: 14 residues. Looked up from germline, CDR1 is DFQATT and CDR2 is SNEGSKA (reference sequence). Time point indicated: newly diagnosed GD, antithyroid drugs for less than 3 months. With RNA extracted from PBMCs as input, the TCR library was made. This record comes from a study of regulatory T cells in long-lasting Graves disease. CDR3-region Arm-PCR and iRepertoire HTBI primers produced the TCR beta libraries. TCRdb processed the multiplex PCR reads anew with MiXCR; each CDR3 protein has one entry. In the table there are about 560,000 distinct CDR3 sequences, roughly 16% of which are singletons. In addition, the sample was reused for a study of T cells in Graves' hyperthyroidism and ophthalmopathy.

This clonotype originated in a man younger than 35 with Graves disease. The sample here was peripheral blood mononuclear cells (PBMCs), taken at new diagnosis, from a patient treated with antithyroid drugs. The rearrangement joins TRBV20-1 to TRBJ1-5, with 9 bases matching TRBD1. CDR3 in DNA: TGCAGCACCCCTGGGACAGGGTCCGATCAGCCCCAGCATTTT. Residues: CSTPGTGSDQPQHF.